Shown below are 32 T cell receptor beta chains from a single sample sequenced in a study of PD-1 blockade in classical Hodgkin lymphoma. With no exception, relapse followed autologous stem cell transplantation in all patients, and brentuximab vedotin exposure varied. The table came from immunoSEQ multiplex PCR; TCRdb's copy has only in-frame clones and leaves some out. The table has approximately 100,000 clones, approximately 92% seen once; the top ten hold roughly 3%. Sequencing was performed on peripheral blood mononuclear cells (PBMCs), taken at baseline. The origin of the receptors is a human donor with classical Hodgkin lymphoma.

CDR3 sequence (DNA): TGTGCCAGCAGTGAAAGGGCGAACGGGGAGCTGTTTTTT. Its translation is CASSERANGELFF. The chain uses TRBV6-1 and TRBJ2-2; D unresolved. The V end lost 2 bases, the J end lost 7 bases, and 8 bases lay between the germline ends. The CDR3 is 13 amino acids. CDR1 is MNHNS, CDR2 SASEGT, per germline.

The chain employs TRBV30 and TRBJ2-1, with 7 bases lining up with TRBD1. Germline V lookup: CDR1 GTSNPN, CDR2 SVGIG (reference sequence). With 4 bases clipped from V and 10 bases from J, the junction kept 16 bases outside the gene matches. This CDR3 has 15 amino acids. The CDR3 nucleotides are TGTGCCTGGAAGGCAGGACAGGCCGACAGGAGGGAGCAGTTCTTC. It encodes CAWKAGQADRREQFF. The variable domain in full, completed from reference TRBV30 and TRBJ2-1, reads SQTIHQWPATLVQPVGSPLSLECTVEGTSNPNLYWYRQAAGRGLQLLFYSVGIGQISSEVPQNLSASRPQDRQFILSSKKLLLSDSGFYLCAWKAGQADRREQFFGPGTRLTVL.

The chain uses TRBV28 and TRBJ1-5; tentatively, D is TRBD1 (6 bases). This CDR3 spans 15 amino acids. V was trimmed by 5 bases and J by 5 bases, leaving 16 bases between them. Germline V gives CDR1 MDHEN, CDR2 SYDVKM. CDR3 DNA sequence: TGTGCCAGCAGTAAAAGTCAGGCAGGGGATCAGCCCCAGCATTTT. This sequence encodes CASSKSQAGDQPQHF. The whole variable domain, remainder taken from reference TRBV28 and TRBJ1-5, is DVKVTQSSRYLVKRTGEKVFLECVQDMDHENMFWYRQDPGLGLRLIYFSYDVKMKEKGDIPEGYSVSREKKERFSLILESASTNQTSMYLCASSKSQAGDQPQHFGDGTRLSIL.

The rearrangement joins TRBV5-6 to TRBJ2-7; no clear D. The V end lost 1 base, the J end lost 0 bases, and 11 bases lay between the germline ends. This CDR3 spans 15 amino acids. Germline values: CDR1 SGHDT, CDR2 YYEEEE. CDR3 protein: CASSLFGRSSYEQYF. CDR3 bases: TGTGCCAGCAGCTTGTTTGGCAGGAGCTCCTACGAGCAGTACTTC.

The chain is built from TRBV5-1 and TRBJ2-5, with TRBD2 matching 7 bases. The length of the CDR3 is 15 residues. The germline CDR1 and CDR2 sequences are SGHRS and YFSETQ. Germline trimming cut 7 bases from V and 1 base from J; bases unmatched to any gene: 10. The CDR3 bases are TGCGCCAGCGTCAAGGGGCGGGAGTTCCAAGAGACCCAGTACTTC. Residues: CASVKGREFQETQYF.

The chain employs TRBV2 and TRBJ2-3; D is unresolved. Per germline, CDR1 SNHLY and CDR2 FYNNEI. The CDR3 is 14 residues long. The V end lost 7 bases, the J end lost 6 bases, and 17 bases lay between the germline ends. The CDR3 sequence is CASNLFLSADTQYF. DNA for the CDR3: TGTGCCAGCAATCTCTTTCTATCAGCGGATACGCAGTATTTT. Variable domain in full (rest from reference TRBV2 and TRBJ2-3): EPEVTQTPSHQVTQMGQEVILRCVPISNHLYFYWYRQILGQKVEFLVSFYNNEISEKSEIFDDQFSVERPDGSNFTLKIRSTKLEDSAMYFCASNLFLSADTQYFGPGTRLTVL.

The V gene is TRBV27, the J gene TRBJ2-1; the D gene is possibly TRBD2 (7 bases). V lost 4 bases and J lost 4, with 26 bases in between. The CDR3 is made up of 19 amino acids. CDR1 and CDR2 from the germline V gene are MNHEY and SMNVEV (reference sequence). As DNA, the CDR3 is TGTGCCAGCAGTTGGATCAACAACCGGGGGGCTATATTTTACAATGAGCAGTTCTTC. This sequence encodes CASSWINNRGAIFYNEQFF.

This chain connects TRBV27 to TRBJ2-7, with D tentatively TRBD2 (6 bases). The V and J ends lost 1 base and 6 bases respectively, with 13 bases between them. This CDR3 is 14 amino acids long. The V gene's germline CDR1 is MNHEY and CDR2 SMNVEV (reference sequence). In DNA, the CDR3 is TGTGCCAGCAGTTTATATCAGGGAGGTTTCGAGCAGTACTTC. This translates into CASSLYQGGFEQYF.

The V and J genes are TRBV30 and TRBJ2-1; D possibly corresponds to TRBD2 (6 bases). Trimming stripped 1 base from V and 9 bases from J, with 7 bases between. CDR1 is GTSNPN, CDR2 SVGIG, per germline (reference sequence). The CDR3 sequence is 11 residues long. CDR3 protein: CAWSGEAEQFF. For the CDR3, the DNA is TGTGCCTGGAGTGGGGAGGCTGAGCAGTTCTTC.

The chain recombines TRBV10-2 with TRBJ2-1; D gene unclear. CDR3 length: 13 amino acids. CDR1 is WSHSY and CDR2 is SAAADI in the germline V gene. The V end lost 6 bases, the J end lost 5 bases, and 11 bases lay between the germline ends. The CDR3 nucleotides are TGCGCCAGCAGCGACCGGACCCACAATGAGCAGTTCTTC. Encoded protein: CASSDRTHNEQFF.

V is TRBV6-1 and J is TRBJ2-5, with 8 nucleotides matching TRBD1. Germline-derived CDR1 and CDR2 are MNHNS and SASEGT. The CDR3 spans 16 residues. V shed 4 bases, J shed 4 bases, and the junction held 11 bases outside the gene matches. This chain's CDR3 is CASSGEGRGRTETQYF. CDR3 bases: TGTGCCAGCAGTGGAGAGGGCAGGGGGCGGACAGAGACCCAGTACTTC.

This chain joins TRBV28 and TRBJ2-7, with D possibly being TRBD2 (5 bases). Germline values: CDR1 MDHEN, CDR2 SYDVKM. This CDR3 contains 12 residues. V lost 0 bases and J 7 bases, leaving 7 bases between the germline ends. DNA for the CDR3: TGTGCCAGCAGTTTATGGTCGGGGGAGCAGTACTTC. Residues: CASSLWSGEQYF.

The V call is TRBV29-1, the J call TRBJ2-7; 8 positions match TRBD2. Trimming cost V 7 bases and J 3 bases; bases outside gene matches: 14. The CDR3 consists of 15 residues. Germline CDR1 and CDR2: SQVTM and ANQGSEA. CDR3 DNA sequence: TGCAGCGCCCCGGGGGACCGGGGGGGAAGCTACGAGCAGTACTTC. This translates into CSAPGDRGGSYEQYF.

The V and J genes are TRBV9 and TRBJ1-3; D ambiguous. CDR3 length: 14 amino acids. With 0 bases removed from V and 0 bases from J, the gap between germline ends came to 4 bases. Looked up from germline, CDR1 is SGDLS and CDR2 is YYNGEE. CDR3 bases: TGTGCCAGCAGCGTAGACGTCTCTGGAAACACCATATATTTT. Amino acids: CASSVDVSGNTIYF.

The chain has TRBV6-1 and TRBJ1-3; 9 bases are shared with TRBD1. The germline V gene has CDR1 MNHNS and CDR2 SASEGT. J gave up 8 bases and V 2 bases, and 10 bases lay outside the gene matches. The CDR3 runs 16 residues. The CDR3 DNA reads as TGTGCCAGCAGTGAAAAACCTTACAGGGGGCAAGACACCATATATTTT. This codes for CASSEKPYRGQDTIYF.

CDR3 sequence reads: CASSSGTPEAFF. The CDR3 DNA reads as TGTGCCAGCAGCTCGGGGACACCAGAAGCTTTCTTT. V is TRBV5-4 and J is TRBJ1-1; D possibly corresponds to TRBD1 (6 bases). V lost 3 bases and J 8 bases, leaving 11 bases between the germline ends. The CDR3 loop spans 12 amino acids. Germline V lookup: CDR1 SGHNT, CDR2 YYREEE (reference sequence).

The gene calls are TRBV7-9 and TRBJ1-4, with 10 bases identical to TRBD1. The J segment lost 8 bases and the V segment lost 1 base, leaving 1 base of the junction unmatched. The length of the CDR3 is 14 residues. Germline CDR1 and CDR2: SEHNR and FQNEAQ (reference sequence). This CDR3 is CASSLGQGAEKLFF. The CDR3, as DNA: TGTGCCAGCAGCTTAGGACAGGGGGCGGAAAAACTGTTTTTT.

The rearrangement joins TRBV28 to TRBJ2-7; the match to TRBD2 covers 10 bases. The junction had 0 bases not matched to a gene; V was cut back by 6 bases and J by 4 bases. The CDR3 is 12 amino acids. Germline loops: CDR1 MDHEN, CDR2 SYDVKM. CDR3 protein: CASRLAGYEQYF. DNA of the CDR3: TGTGCCAGCAGACTAGCGGGATACGAGCAGTACTTC. Based on the CDR3 plus reference TRBV28 and TRBJ2-7, the full variable domain is DVKVTQSSRYLVKRTGEKVFLECVQDMDHENMFWYRQDPGLGLRLIYFSYDVKMKEKGDIPEGYSVSREKKERFSLILESASTNQTSMYLCASRLAGYEQYFGPGTRLTVT.

V gene TRBV14 combines with J gene TRBJ2-3; D gene unclear. Germline CDR1 SGHDN, CDR2 FVKESK. The length of the CDR3 is 12 residues. Trimming took 3 bases from V and 6 from J, leaving 7 bases between them. The CDR3 DNA is TGTGCCAGCAGCCATATCTTCGATACGCAGTATTTT. Encoded protein: CASSHIFDTQYF.

The chain joins TRBV12-1 to TRBJ2-5; the table's D call TRBD2 went unverified against the DNA. TRBV12-1 is a pseudogene segment. The CDR3 contains 18 residues. CDR3 region: CASSFVGGTSGNRKTQYF. The DNA of the CDR3 is TGTGCCAGCAGCTTTGTAGGCGGGACTAGCGGGAATCGTAAGACCCAGTACTTC.

V is TRBV6-6 and J is TRBJ2-3, with 8 nucleotides matching TRBD2. V lost 6 bases and J lost 5; bases outside the gene matches: 7. The CDR3 extends over 14 amino acids. In germline, CDR1 is MNHNY, CDR2 SVGAGI (reference sequence). CDR3 coding DNA: TGTGCCAGCAGGACGGGACTAGTCGTAGATACGCAGTATTTT. Translation gives CASRTGLVVDTQYF.

The chain is built from TRBV5-1 and TRBJ1-6; D unresolved. Germline V CDR1 and CDR2: SGHRS, YFSETQ. The V end was cut by 0 bases, the J end by 0 bases, with 13 bases between. There are 18 residues in the CDR3. The CDR3: CASSLEILESSYNSPLHF. The CDR3 coding sequence is TGCGCCAGCAGCTTGGAGATACTTGAAAGCTCCTATAATTCACCCCTCCACTTT.

The V call is TRBV11-2, the J call TRBJ1-1, with no clear D. Germline V gene sequence: CDR1 SGHAT, CDR2 FQNNGV. The CDR3 has 14 amino acids. The germline V and J ends were trimmed by 0 bases and 5 bases, with 10 bases remaining between them. Written as DNA, the CDR3 is TGTGCCAGCAGCTTAGAAATCGGGATTACTGAAGCTTTCTTT. This codes for CASSLEIGITEAFF.

The chain combines TRBV28 with TRBJ2-7, with 8 bases lining up with TRBD2. Germline V gene sequence: CDR1 MDHEN, CDR2 SYDVKM. The CDR3 sequence is 16 residues long. Germline trimming cut 3 bases from V and 2 bases from J; bases unmatched to any gene: 9. CDR3 coding DNA: TGTGCCAGCAGTTTTGATCCTAGCGGGCGGACCTACGAGCAGTACTTC. Its protein product is CASSFDPSGRTYEQYF.

V gene TRBV9 combines with J gene TRBJ2-3; possible D gene TRBD1, 5 bases. The germline V gene encodes CDR1 SGDLS and CDR2 YYNGEE. Trimming cost V 0 bases and J 0 bases, with 14 bases left between them. This CDR3 region has 17 residues. CDR3 DNA sequence: TGTGCCAGCAGCGTAGTGGGGCTCTCCCCTAGCACAGATACGCAGTATTTT. As protein: CASSVVGLSPSTDTQYF.

This clone was seen only a few times. The CDR3 DNA follows: TGTGCCAGCAGTGACAGGGAGTACACTGAAGCTTTCTTT. Translating gives CASSDREYTEAFF. The chain employs TRBV2 and TRBJ1-1; D might be TRBD1 (5 bases). CDR3 length equals 13 residues. Germline assignment: CDR1 SNHLY and CDR2 FYNNEI. V gave up 3 bases and J gave up 3 bases, with 8 bases separating them. The full variable domain, completed using reference TRBV2 and TRBJ1-1, is EPEVTQTPSHQVTQMGQEVILRCVPISNHLYFYWYRQILGQKVEFLVSFYNNEISEKSEIFDDQFSVERPDGSNFTLKIRSTKLEDSAMYFCASSDREYTEAFFGQGTRLTVV.

The chain joins TRBV28 to TRBJ2-7; D may be TRBD2 (5 bases). Germline CDR1 and CDR2: MDHEN and SYDVKM. Trimming pared 11 bases from V and 2 bases from J, leaving 13 bases between. The CDR3 loop spans 12 amino acids. The CDR3 bases are TGTGCCGCCGGAGGTGGGACCTACGAGCAGTACTTC. This gives the protein CAAGGGTYEQYF.

The genes are TRBV30 and TRBJ2-3; TRBD1 matches 7 bases. The germline CDR1 and CDR2 sequences are GTSNPN and SVGIG (reference sequence). V gave up 1 base and J gave up 6 bases; unmatched junction bases: 4. The CDR3 length is 13 residues. CDR3 protein: CAWSDGQADTQYF. The CDR3 nucleotides read TGTGCCTGGAGTGACGGACAGGCGGATACGCAGTATTTT.

V is TRBV27 and J is TRBJ2-1, with TRBD1 matching 7 bases. V was pared by 6 bases and J by 0 bases, with 11 bases of the junction left unmatched. The CDR3 totals 17 residues. From germline, CDR1 is MNHEY and CDR2 SMNVEV (reference sequence). The CDR3 sequence is CASRGQNPSISYNEQFF. The CDR3 bases are TGTGCCAGCAGGGGACAGAACCCCTCCATCTCCTACAATGAGCAGTTCTTC.

The chain combines TRBV21-1 with TRBJ2-7. TRBV21-1 is a pseudogene. The CDR3 is 17 amino acids. CDR3 nucleotide sequence: TGTGCCAGCAGCAAAGGCCCCCGGGGCCTCACATCCTACGAGCAGTACTTC. This codes for CASSKGPRGLTSYEQYF.

This clone was observed a single time. This chain uses TRBV28 with TRBJ1-5; no clear D. Germline V gene lookup returns CDR1 MDHEN and CDR2 SYDVKM. The CDR3 is 11 residues long. V dropped 3 bases and J dropped 4 bases, with 1 base sitting between them. The CDR3 reads CASSLNQPQHF. The CDR3 nucleotides read TGTGCCAGCAGTTTGAATCAGCCCCAGCATTTT.

The CDR3 region has the DNA TGTGCCATCAGTGAGTTTGACGAGCAGTACTTC. This sequence encodes CAISEFDEQYF. The chain employs TRBV10-3 and TRBJ2-7; no definite D call. Germline CDR1 and CDR2: ENHRY and SYGVKD. The CDR3 is made up of 11 amino acids. With 1 base removed from V and 5 bases from J, the gap between germline ends came to 3 bases.